Listed below are T cell receptor beta chains from one sample, sequenced in a study of cytomegalovirus exposure and HLA in healthy donors. Produced via immunoSEQ multiplex PCR; TCRdb's table is partial and in-frame only. The data contain some 150,000 clones, 85% to 90% of them singletons. The sequenced sample was PBMCs. These receptors all come from a young woman in good health and CMV-seropositive. Both conserved end residues are part of each CDR3. D genes are given only for firm matches. For some rows the clone size is stated as once, few or many, or as a class when expanded; others skip it.

clone size	J gene	V gene	D gene	CDR3 length	CDR3 DNA	CDR3 protein
-	TRBJ2-5	TRBV25-1	TRBD2	15	TGTGCCAGCAATGCCGGGCTAGCGGGGCAAGAGACCCAGTACTTC	CASNAGLAGQETQYF
-	TRBJ2-1	TRBV9	TRBD2	16	TGTGCCAGCAGCCCCGGACTAGTGAGCTCCTACAATGAGCAGTTCTTC	CASSPGLVSSYNEQFF
-	TRBJ1-5	TRBV6-1	-	16	TGTGCCAGCAGTGAATTAAGCAGGGTGATCAATCAGCCCCAGCATTTT	CASSELSRVINQPQHF
few	TRBJ2-7	TRBV6-5	-	12	TGTGCCAGCAGGGGGACGGCGGGGGAGCAGTACTTC	CASRGTAGEQYF
-	TRBJ2-5	TRBV11-2	-	12	TGTGCCAGCAGCTTAGCCGGAGAGACCCAGTACTTC	CASSLAGETQYF
-	TRBJ1-3	TRBV5-1	TRBD1	14	TGCGCCAGCAGCCCTCGGACAGGGGGAAACACCATATATTTT	CASSPRTGGNTIYF
-	TRBJ2-3	TRBV6-6	TRBD2	16	TGTGCCAGCAGTTATTCGCGTTCCGGGGGGGCAGATACGCAGTATTTT	CASSYSRSGGADTQYF
-	TRBJ2-1	TRBV7-2	TRBD1	16	TGTGCCAGCAGCTTACGGGACAGGGGAGCCTACAATGAGCAGTTCTTC	CASSLRDRGAYNEQFF
-	TRBJ2-1	TRBV4-3	TRBD2	17	TGCGCCAGCAGCCACGCATACGGGACTAGCGGGAGTAATGGGCAGTTCTTC	CASSHAYGTSGSNGQFF
once	TRBJ2-7	TRBV7-8	-	14	TGTGCCAGCAGCTCCGCAGGGGATCCTGGCGAGCAGTACTTC	CASSSAGDPGEQYF
-	TRBJ2-7	TRBV7-9	-	14	TGTGCCAGCAGCTTAGGTCGTAGCTCCTACGAGCAGTACTTC	CASSLGRSSYEQYF
once	TRBJ2-2	TRBV28	-	15	TGTGCCAGCAGCAACCAACCCAGGGGTCCCGGGGAGCTGTTTTTT	CASSNQPRGPGELFF
-	TRBJ2-7	TRBV10-3	TRBD2	13	TGTGCCATCAGACTAGCGGCGGCCTACGAGCAGTACTTC	CAIRLAAAYEQYF
few	TRBJ2-2	TRBV13	TRBD1	15	TGTGCCAGCAGAGCCGGGACAGCGAGGACCGGGGAGCTGTTTTTT	CASRAGTARTGELFF
-	TRBJ2-1	TRBV30	TRBD2	15	TGTGCCTGGATGGGGATGGGACTAGCGGACAATGAGCAGTTCTTC	CAWMGMGLADNEQFF
-	TRBJ2-3	TRBV6-1	TRBD1	15	TGTGCCAGTACTCACCGGGACAGGGGAACAGATACGCAGTATTTT	CASTHRDRGTDTQYF
-	TRBJ1-2	TRBV13	-	15	TGTGCCAGCAGCCAAATACATAGAGCGAACTATGGCTACACCTTC	CASSQIHRANYGYTF
-	TRBJ1-5	TRBV6-1	-	14	TGTGCCAGCAGCGGTAGGGGCGCAAATCAGCCCCAGCATTTT	CASSGRGANQPQHF
-	TRBJ2-3	TRBV29-1	-	10	TGCAGCGTTGGCAGAGATACGCAGTATTTT	CSVGRDTQYF
-	TRBJ2-7	TRBV18	-	14	TGTGCCAGCTCACCAGGTCGGAGCTCCTACGAGCAGTACTTC	CASSPGRSSYEQYF
-	TRBJ2-5	TRBV28	TRBD1	15	TGTGCCAGCAGGAGTCCGGGACAGGGTTCGGAGACCCAGTACTTC	CASRSPGQGSETQYF
-	TRBJ2-1	TRBV29-1	TRBD1	13	TGCAGCGTTCGGACAGGGGGTGACAATGAGCAGTTCTTC	CSVRTGGDNEQFF
-	TRBJ2-1	TRBV10-3	-	15	TGTGCCATCACCGGAATCGGAGGCCCCTTGGATGAGCAGTTCTTC	CAITGIGGPLDEQFF
-	TRBJ2-6	TRBV7-9	TRBD1	19	TGTGCCAGCAGCTTCCCGAGGACAGGGGGGACCTCTGGGGCCAACGTCCTGACTTTC	CASSFPRTGGTSGANVLTF
-	TRBJ2-1	TRBV11-3	TRBD2	15	TGTGCCAGCACCCATAGCGGGAGATCATACAATGAGCAGTTCTTC	CASTHSGRSYNEQFF
few	TRBJ1-2	TRBV15	-	16	TGTGCCACCAGCGGACGGATAGGGGGGGAGCACTATGGCTACACCTTC	CATSGRIGGEHYGYTF
-	TRBJ2-2	TRBV11-2	-	18	TGTGCCAGCAGCTTAGTTGGGCGCCCGGCCCTAAACACCGGGGAGCTGTTTTTT	CASSLVGRPALNTGELFF
-	TRBJ1-1	TRBV19	-	15	TGTGCCAGTAAACCCCGGACGGGAAAGAACACTGAAGCTTTCTTT	CASKPRTGKNTEAFF
-	TRBJ2-7	TRBV11-3	-	16	TGTGCCAGCAGATTATTCCGGGACACTATAAACTACGAGCAGTACTTC	CASRLFRDTINYEQYF
-	TRBJ2-7	TRBV30	TRBD1	12	TGTGCCTGGAGTGTGCAGGGGGCGAACCAGTACTTC	CAWSVQGANQYF
-	TRBJ1-1	TRBV4-1	TRBD1	15	TGCGCCAGCAGCCAAGCTGACAGGGAGAACACTGAAGCTTTCTTT	CASSQADRENTEAFF
-	TRBJ2-3	TRBV29-1	-	16	TGCAGCGTTGGGGGTATAAGGGGCGGTGTTACAGATACGCAGTATTTT	CSVGGIRGGVTDTQYF
-	TRBJ2-4	TRBV7-9	-	16	TGTGCCAGCAGCCCCTGGACAGTAGCCCCCAAAAACATTCAGTACTTC	CASSPWTVAPKNIQYF
few	TRBJ1-4	TRBV7-8	TRBD1	14	TGTGCCAGCAGCTCCCCGGGACAGGGGGGAAAACTGTTTTTT	CASSSPGQGGKLFF
-	TRBJ1-4	TRBV30	TRBD1	19	TGTGCCTGGAGTGCAACGCGGACAGGGGGCTGGGTGGGTAATGAAAAACTGTTTTTT	CAWSATRTGGWVGNEKLFF
-	TRBJ2-2	TRBV4-2	-	17	TGTGCCAGCAGCCAAGATCACGCGAGGGTGGACACCGGGGAGCTGTTTTTT	CASSQDHARVDTGELFF
-	TRBJ2-5	TRBV18	-	13	TGTGCCAGCTCACCGACACTCCAAGAGACCCAGTACTTC	CASSPTLQETQYF
-	TRBJ1-4	TRBV11-2	-	14	TGTGCCAGCAGCTTGACCCCGGCGGGTGAAAAACTGTTTTTT	CASSLTPAGEKLFF
-	TRBJ1-2	TRBV4-3	-	16	TGCGCCAGCAGCCAAGATCCCCTACCAGGGGCGTCTGGCTACACCTTC	CASSQDPLPGASGYTF
once	TRBJ2-2	TRBV2	TRBD1	16	TGTGCCAGCAGTTATTCCGGGACAGGGGGTCCCGGGGAGCTGTTTTTT	CASSYSGTGGPGELFF
-	TRBJ2-4	TRBV11-2	TRBD2	16	TGTGCCCCAGGAGAAGCGGGAGGTCTCCTAAAAAACATTCAGTACTTC	CAPGEAGGLLKNIQYF
-	TRBJ1-4	TRBV9	-	15	TGTGCCAGCAGCGTAGGTGGGGCTCCAAATGAAAAACTGTTTTTT	CASSVGGAPNEKLFF
-	TRBJ2-7	TRBV5-1	TRBD1	17	TGCGCCAGCAGTACCGGGACAGGGTTGAGGGACCCCTACGAGCAGTACTTC	CASSTGTGLRDPYEQYF
-	TRBJ2-7	TRBV28	-	13	TGTGCCAGCAGCCCCAGGGGCCCCTACGAGCAGTACTTC	CASSPRGPYEQYF
-	TRBJ2-7	TRBV19	-	14	TGTGCCAGTAGTCCAGGGAACTATCCCTACGAGCAGTACTTC	CASSPGNYPYEQYF
-	TRBJ2-1	TRBV27	-	14	TGTGCCAGCAGTTTCTCAGGAATGTACAATGAGCAGTTCTTC	CASSFSGMYNEQFF
-	TRBJ2-1	TRBV9	TRBD1	15	TGTGCCAGCAGCGAATCTGGACAGGGACTCGATGAGCAGTTCTTC	CASSESGQGLDEQFF
-	TRBJ1-2	TRBV6-1	-	12	TGTGCCAGCAGTGAACAGATCTATGGCTACACCTTC	CASSEQIYGYTF
-	TRBJ2-6	TRBV29-1	-	15	TGCAGCGTGGCAGGGGCTTGGACTGGGGCCAACGTCCTGACTTTC	CSVAGAWTGANVLTF
-	TRBJ2-1	TRBV30	TRBD1	14	TGTGCCTGGAGACGACAGGGGGCTTCAAATGAGCAGTTCTTC	CAWRRQGASNEQFF
-	TRBJ2-7	TRBV6-5	TRBD2	12	TGTGCCAGCAGCCCGGGGGGTAGCGAGCAGTACTTC	CASSPGGSEQYF